This T cell receptor (beta chain) was found in a study of blood T cell repertoires in COVID-19. Study summary: Acute and convalescent COVID-19 specimens originated in the United States, Italy and Spain. T cells, B-cell-depleted T cells, or PBMCs provided the cDNA or gDNA that served as material.

The trim removed 8 bases at V and 6 bases at J, leaving 7 bases unmatched. This CDR3 is built from 13 residues. Germline CDR1 SGHNT, CDR2 YYREEE (reference sequence). Per the study methods: Quantification of nucleated cells was approximated via reference gene primer amplification. Sequencing used immunoSEQ multiplex PCR; TCRdb keeps in-frame clones, though not all of them. V and J calls and clone size follow that table, whereas D and trimming were derived from the DNA. The table lists a few hundred thousand clones, roughly 89% of them singletons, with around 0.8% in the top ten. The V call is TRBV5-4, the J call TRBJ2-7; 11 positions agree with TRBD1. The TCR comes from a man aged 25 to 40 with acute or convalescent COVID-19. Sequenced: peripheral blood. CDR3 coding DNA: TGTGCCAGTAGAACCGGGACAGGGGGCGAGCAGTACTTC. The encoded protein is CASRTGTGGEQYF.